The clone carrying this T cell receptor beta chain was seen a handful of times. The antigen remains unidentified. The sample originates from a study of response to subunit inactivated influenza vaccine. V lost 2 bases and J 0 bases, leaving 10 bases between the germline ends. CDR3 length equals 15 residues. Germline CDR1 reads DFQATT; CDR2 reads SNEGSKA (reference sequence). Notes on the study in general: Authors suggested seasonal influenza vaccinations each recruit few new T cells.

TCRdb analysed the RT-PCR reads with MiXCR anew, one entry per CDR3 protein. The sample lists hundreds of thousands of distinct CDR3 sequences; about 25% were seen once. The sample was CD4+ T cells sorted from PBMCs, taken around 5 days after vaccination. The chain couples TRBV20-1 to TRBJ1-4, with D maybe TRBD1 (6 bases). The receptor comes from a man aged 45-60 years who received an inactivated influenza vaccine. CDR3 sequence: CSARRDITTNEKLFF. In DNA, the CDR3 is TGCAGTGCTAGAAGGGACATCACAACTAATGAAAAACTGTTTTTT.